Each of the 18 T cell receptor beta chains below was sequenced from the same sample in a study of T-cell reconstitution after alpha-beta-depleted transplantation in children. Researchers prepared the TCRbeta library using unique molecular identifiers, the study reports. MiXCR, run by TCRdb on the PCR reads, gives a single entry per CDR3 protein. The data contain around 76,000 distinct CDR3 sequences, around 18% of them singletons. The sequencing here drew on PBMCs, mostly from graft donor cells, taken 360 days after TCRalphabeta/CD19-depleted stem cell transplant. These receptors originate from a male patient aged 2 to 9 who had a stem cell transplant for acute lymphoblastic leukemia, so the T cells may come from the graft donor.

This clonotype came up a few times. The chain couples TRBV4-1 to TRBJ1-1, with 9 positions matching TRBD1. The junction had 8 bases not matched to a gene; V was cut back by 1 base and J by 5 bases. Germline CDR1 is MGHRA and CDR2 is YSYEKL. The CDR3 totals 16 residues. CDR3 nucleotides: TGCGCCAGCAGCCAAGGCCCCGGGACAGGGTATACTGAAGCTTTCTTT. Its protein is CASSQGPGTGYTEAFF.

The genes are TRBV5-1 and TRBJ2-7; 8 bases map to TRBD2. Germline CDR1 SGHRS, CDR2 YFSETQ. V gave up 0 bases and J gave up 6 bases; unmatched junction bases: 8. The CDR3 is made up of 15 amino acids. The CDR3 loop reads CASSLGLAHFIEQYF. In nucleotides, the CDR3 is TGCGCCAGCAGCTTGGGACTAGCGCATTTCATCGAGCAGTACTTC.

This clonotype came up a few times. This chain connects TRBV5-1 to TRBJ2-5; the D is unclear. This CDR3 has 14 amino acids. V was shortened by 2 bases and J by 2 bases, with 10 bases between the two germline ends. The V gene's germline CDR1 is SGHRS and CDR2 YFSETQ. The CDR3, as DNA: TGCGCCAGCAGCTTAATGGGTACGCAAGAGACCCAGTACTTC. Its translation: CASSLMGTQETQYF.

In its sample, this clonotype was seen many times. V usage is TRBV5-1 and J usage is TRBJ2-3; D is tentatively TRBD1 or TRBD2 (5 bases each). The CDR3 totals 13 residues. CDR1 and CDR2 (germline): SGHRS, YFSETQ. V was cut by 0 bases and J by 6 bases, with 8 bases left in between. The CDR3 sequence is CASSLEGEDTQYF. The CDR3 DNA is TGCGCCAGCAGCTTGGAAGGGGAGGATACGCAGTATTTT.

The rearrangement links TRBV10-2 to TRBJ2-7; D not certain. The V end was cut by 1 base, the J end by 0 bases, with 7 bases between. CDR1 and CDR2 from the germline V gene are WSHSY and SAAADI. CDR3 length: 14 residues. DNA for the CDR3: TGCGCCAGCAGTGAGTTTGCGCGCTCCTACGAGCAGTACTTC. As protein: CASSEFARSYEQYF.

A note on this clonotype: This likely comes from a read error, as the CDR3 has no conserved phenylalanine or tryptophan at its end. Because the CDR3's place on the DNA is in doubt, the DNA is left out and the CDR3 is given as listed by TCRdb. V is TRBV20-1 and J is TRBJ1-1. The CDR3 has 10 amino acids, counting both end residues. Germline CDR1 and CDR2: DFQATT and SNEGSKA (reference sequence). The CDR3 protein is CSARDLVPSY.

This clonotype was detected only a few times. The V call is TRBV3-1, the J call TRBJ2-1, with 8 bases that match TRBD2. The CDR3 spans 18 residues. CDR1 and CDR2 from the germline V gene are LGHDT and YNNKEL (reference sequence). Trimming removed 0 bases from V and 4 bases from J; junction bases left unmatched: 11. CDR3 region: CASSQDVKGLGPYNEQFF. In nucleotides, the CDR3 is TGTGCCAGCAGCCAAGACGTAAAGGGACTAGGGCCTTACAATGAGCAGTTCTTC.

This clonotype showed up just a few times. This sequence joins TRBV12-3 or TRBV12-4 and TRBJ2-7; 7 positions match TRBD1. V lost 5 bases to trimming and J lost 6 bases; unmatched junction nucleotides: 16. There are 16 residues in the CDR3. CDR3 sequence (DNA): TGTGCCAGCAGTCGAAGACCCGGCCGGACAGGAGGCGAGCAGTACTTC. Its protein product is CASSRRPGRTGGEQYF.

This clonotype has just a few counts. The gene calls are TRBV5-1 and TRBJ2-3; 10 bases align to TRBD2. The CDR3 covers 16 residues. V lost 0 bases, J lost 4 bases, and 5 bases stayed unmatched. CDR1 and CDR2 from the germline V gene are SGHRS and YFSETQ. CDR3 residues: CASSLGASGSPDTQYF. DNA for the CDR3: TGCGCCAGCAGCTTGGGTGCTAGCGGGAGCCCAGATACGCAGTATTTT.

V is TRBV7-2 and J is TRBJ2-2, with D perhaps assigned TRBD1 or TRBD2 (5 bases each). Germline loops: CDR1 SGHTA, CDR2 FQGNSA. This CDR3 has 17 residues. Trimming took 0 bases from V and 6 from J, leaving 17 bases between them. The CDR3 coding sequence is TGTGCCAGCAGCTTAGCGTGGAGAATGGGGGTGTCCGGGGAGCTGTTTTTT. It specifies CASSLAWRMGVSGELFF.

This clonotype came up a few times. V and J are TRBV21-1 and TRBJ2-1; no check of the table's D call, TRBD1, against the DNA was made. TRBV21-1 corresponds to a pseudogene. CDR3 length: 16 amino acids. CDR3 residues: CASSKGDRSSFGEQFF. The CDR3 DNA reads as TGTGCCAGCAGCAAGGGGGACAGATCAAGTTTCGGTGAGCAGTTCTTC.

This clonotype was seen a handful of times. The V call is TRBV10-3, the J call TRBJ2-3; 7 nucleotides match TRBD2. Germline CDR1 ENHRY, CDR2 SYGVKD. V gave up 5 bases and J gave up 4 bases; unmatched junction bases: 6. This CDR3 has 14 amino acids. The CDR3 is CAISREAIADTQYF. The CDR3 bases are TGTGCCATCAGTCGGGAGGCGATCGCAGATACGCAGTATTTT.

The V call is TRBV5-1, the J call TRBJ1-4, with TRBD1 as a possible D gene (5 bases). The CDR3 contains 13 residues. The V gene lost 5 bases and the J gene lost 7 bases, with 12 bases spanning the gap. CDR1 is SGHRS, CDR2 YFSETQ, per germline. CDR3 bases: TGCGCCAGCAGGAAGGGGCTGCGTGAAAAACTGTTTTTT. Its protein is CASRKGLREKLFF.

The CDR3 loop reads CASSLWYEQYF. The CDR3 DNA sequence: TGTGCCAGCAGCTTATGGTACGAGCAGTACTTC. This sequence joins TRBV7-8 and TRBJ2-7; D is uncertain. V lost 2 bases, J lost 4 bases, and 3 bases lay in between. Germline V gene sequence: CDR1 SGHVS, CDR2 FQNEAQ. CDR3 length equals 11 residues.

This chain links TRBV19 with TRBJ2-5; D is unresolved. The CDR3 runs to 16 residues. Per germline, CDR1 LNHDA and CDR2 SQIVND (reference sequence). V lost 3 bases to trimming and J lost 5 bases, with 19 bases between them. CDR3 amino acids: CASSIRPGLIKETQYF. The CDR3 region has the DNA TGTGCCAGTAGTATTCGTCCGGGCCTCATCAAGGAGACCCAGTACTTC.

This clonotype appeared a few times. The rearrangement joins TRBV20-1 to TRBJ2-1; 10 bases match TRBD1. V shed 5 bases, J shed 10 bases, and the junction held 8 bases outside the gene matches. This CDR3 has 13 amino acids. The V gene's germline CDR1 is DFQATT and CDR2 SNEGSKA (reference sequence). The CDR3: CSARRDRGWEQFF. The CDR3 DNA reads TGCAGTGCTCGAAGGGACAGGGGTTGGGAGCAGTTCTTC.

The chain carries TRBV28 and TRBJ1-2; TRBD1 matches 8 bases. Germline lookup yields CDR1 MDHEN and CDR2 SYDVKM. The CDR3 extends over 13 amino acids. The junction had 5 bases not matched to a gene; V was cut back by 6 bases and J by 5 bases. The CDR3 DNA is TGTGCCAGCAGAGCAGGGGGCCCTTATGGCTACACCTTC. Protein product: CASRAGGPYGYTF.

This clonotype was counted at least ten times. V gene TRBV7-9 combines with J gene TRBJ1-1; D gene uncertain. Germline V CDR1 and CDR2: SEHNR, FQNEAQ (reference sequence). Deletions cut 1 base from V and 4 bases from J, with 13 bases between. The CDR3 runs 15 residues. As DNA, the CDR3 is TGTGCCAGCAGCTTAGGGCGAACGGTGGGCACTGAAGCTTTCTTT. Translation gives CASSLGRTVGTEAFF.